The next 10 T cell receptor beta chains were all read from a single sample in a study of cytomegalovirus exposure and HLA in healthy donors. It was with 60 Vbeta and 13 Jbeta primers that the PCR ran. Assay used: immunoSEQ multiplex PCR; TCRdb lists only in-frame clones, some missing. The sample lists approximately 180,000 clones, about 88% occurring once. Input material: PBMCs. These receptors all come from a girl less than two years old in good health and CMV-seronegative.

The V gene is TRBV27, the J gene TRBJ2-5; unclear D gene. The DNA end lines up better with TRBJ2-7; the J call may be wrong. CDR3 size: 13 residues. Germline CDR1 is MNHEY and CDR2 is SMNVEV (reference sequence). The CDR3 DNA reads TGTGCCAGCAGTTTATCAGTTTCCTACGAGCAGTACTTC. Translated: CASSLSVSYEQYF.

The rearrangement uses TRBV4-1 and TRBJ2-1; 9 bases align to TRBD2. The V gene's germline CDR1 is MGHRA and CDR2 YSYEKL. The CDR3 length is 16 residues. V lost 9 bases to trimming and J lost 8 bases; unmatched junction nucleotides: 17. CDR3 region: CASRSPVSGRSDEQFF. CDR3 sequence (DNA): TGCGCCAGTCGCTCTCCTGTTAGCGGGAGAAGCGATGAGCAGTTCTTC.

The chain uses TRBV7-8 and TRBJ1-5, with D hard to call. The germline V gene encodes CDR1 SGHVS and CDR2 FQNEAQ. V lost 4 bases and J lost 10, with 20 bases in between. The CDR3 loop spans 15 amino acids. CDR3 coding DNA: TGTGCCAGCAGCTACCAAAGACAATCCCGGGGTCCCCAGCATTTT. Translation: CASSYQRQSRGPQHF.

This clone has a single count. The genes are TRBV7-9 and TRBJ2-3; 7 bases fit TRBD2. Germline trimming cut 5 bases from V and 3 bases from J; bases unmatched to any gene: 11. Germline V gene data show CDR1 as SEHNR and CDR2 as FQNEAQ (reference sequence). The CDR3 length is 16 residues. CDR3 in DNA: TGTGCCAGCAGCACGGGACTACTAGCAGGGACAGATACGCAGTATTTT. Translation gives CASSTGLLAGTDTQYF.

The chain carries TRBV19 and TRBJ2-3; D gene ambiguous. V lost 0 bases, J lost 4 bases, and 14 bases lay in between. This CDR3 spans 16 amino acids. The germline CDR1 and CDR2 sequences are LNHDA and SQIVND (reference sequence). The DNA for the CDR3 is TGTGCCAGTAGTATAGAATGGTATGCGTTACCAGATACGCAGTATTTT. Translation: CASSIEWYALPDTQYF. The whole variable domain, filled in from reference TRBV19 and TRBJ2-3, reads DGGITQSPKYLFRKEGQNVTLSCEQNLNHDAMYWYRQDPGQGLRLIYYSQIVNDFQKGDIAEGYSVSREKKESFPLTVTSAQKNPTAFYLCASSIEWYALPDTQYFGPGTRLTVL.

This chain connects TRBV12-2 to TRBJ2-4; the listed D gene, TRBD2, was not tested against the DNA. TRBV12-2 constitutes a pseudogene. The length of the CDR3 is 11 residues. CDR3 DNA: TGTGCAAGTCGCCGGCCGTCGGAGGGACACTTC. Protein: CASRRPSEGHF.

The chain recombines TRBV6-5 with TRBJ2-2, with TRBD1 identical over 7 bases. The CDR3 consists of 15 residues. The V and J ends lost 6 bases and 1 base, in that order; junction bases with no gene match: 5. Germline CDR1 is MNHEY and CDR2 is SVGAGI. The CDR3 region is CASRPRTGNTGELFF. Written as DNA, the CDR3 is TGTGCCAGCAGACCAAGGACAGGGAACACCGGGGAGCTGTTTTTT.

This clone was seen only a few times. The chain couples TRBV7-9 to TRBJ1-1; D is perhaps TRBD1 (6 bases). V was trimmed by 1 base and J by 11 bases, leaving 11 bases between them. This CDR3 has 12 residues. Per the germline V gene, CDR1 is SEHNR and CDR2 is FQNEAQ (reference sequence). CDR3 loop: CASSLGHTGAFF. CDR3 nucleotides: TGTGCCAGCAGCTTAGGACACACAGGGGCTTTCTTT.

V and J are TRBV29-1 and TRBJ2-1; 7 bases are a match to TRBD2. Looked up from germline, CDR1 is SQVTM and CDR2 is ANQGSEA. The CDR3 length is 13 residues. The V segment lost 1 base and the J segment 7 bases; nucleotides outside the gene matches: 4. The CDR3 nucleotides read TGCAGCGTTGAAGGTCCTAGCGGTAATGAGCAGTTCTTC. Its protein product is CSVEGPSGNEQFF.

This chain links TRBV9 with TRBJ2-1; 9 nucleotides match TRBD2. Trimming cost V 2 bases and J 10 bases; bases outside gene matches: 16. The CDR3 covers 17 residues. Germline V CDR1 and CDR2: SGDLS, YYNGEE. The CDR3 DNA reads as TGTGCCAGCAGCGTTGGCGGGGGGGCCTCCGGCGTTGAGGAGCAGTTCTTC. Encoded protein: CASSVGGGASGVEEQFF.